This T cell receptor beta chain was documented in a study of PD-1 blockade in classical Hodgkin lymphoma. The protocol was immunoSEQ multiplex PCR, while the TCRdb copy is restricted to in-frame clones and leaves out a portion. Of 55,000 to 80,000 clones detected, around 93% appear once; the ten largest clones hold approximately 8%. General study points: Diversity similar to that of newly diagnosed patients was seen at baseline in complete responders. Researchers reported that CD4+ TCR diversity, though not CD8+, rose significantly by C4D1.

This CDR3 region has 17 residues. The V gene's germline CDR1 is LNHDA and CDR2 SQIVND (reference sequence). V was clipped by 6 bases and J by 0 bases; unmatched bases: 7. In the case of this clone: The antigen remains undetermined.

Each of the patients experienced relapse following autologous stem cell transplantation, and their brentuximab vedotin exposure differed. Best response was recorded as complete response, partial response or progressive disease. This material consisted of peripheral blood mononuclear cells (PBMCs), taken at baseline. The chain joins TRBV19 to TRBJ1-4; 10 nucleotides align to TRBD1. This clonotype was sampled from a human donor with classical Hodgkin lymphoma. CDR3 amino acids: CASSRQGAKATNEKLFF. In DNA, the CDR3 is TGTGCCAGTAGCCGACAGGGGGCGAAGGCAACTAATGAAAAACTGTTTTTT.